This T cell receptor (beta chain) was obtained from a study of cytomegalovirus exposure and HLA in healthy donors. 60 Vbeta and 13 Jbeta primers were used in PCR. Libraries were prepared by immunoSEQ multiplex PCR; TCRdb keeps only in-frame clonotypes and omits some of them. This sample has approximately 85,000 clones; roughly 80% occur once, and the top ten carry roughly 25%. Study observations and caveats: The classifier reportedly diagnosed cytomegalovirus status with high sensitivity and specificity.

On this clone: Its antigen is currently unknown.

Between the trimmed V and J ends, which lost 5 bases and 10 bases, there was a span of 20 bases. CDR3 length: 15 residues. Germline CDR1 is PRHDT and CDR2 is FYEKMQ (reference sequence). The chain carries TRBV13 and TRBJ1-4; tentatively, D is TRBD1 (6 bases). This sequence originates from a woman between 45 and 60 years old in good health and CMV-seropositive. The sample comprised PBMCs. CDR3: CASSASTGLTGKLFF. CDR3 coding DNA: TGTGCCAGCAGCGCCTCGACAGGTTTAACGGGAAAACTGTTTTTT.